A single sample is the source of the 10 T cell receptor beta chains below, sequenced in a study of T cell changes during pregnancy in multiple sclerosis. The table came from immunoSEQ multiplex PCR; TCRdb's copy has only in-frame clones and leaves some out. The sample shows about 20,000 clones, approximately 86% of them seen only once. The sequenced sample was CD8+ T cells from peripheral blood mononuclear cells, obtained after pregnancy. The receptors originated from a female donor in good health, enrolled as a control in a pregnancy study.

Details on this clone: Sequence at one end of the junction differs from germline and may be a read error. The rearrangement uses TRBV7-7 and TRBJ2-1; D unresolved. CDR3 length: 15 residues. CDR1 and CDR2 (germline): SSHAT, FNYEAQ (reference sequence). The CDR3 protein is CASSLDAGSYNEQFF. For the CDR3, the DNA is TGTGCTAGCAGCTTAGATGCAGGATCCTACAATGAGCAGTTCTTC. The full variable domain, its missing parts supplied by reference TRBV7-7 and TRBJ2-1, is GAGVSQSPRYKVTKRGQDVTLRCDPISSHATLYWYQQALGQGPEFLTYFNYEAQPDKSGLPSDRFSAERPEGSISTLTIQRTEQRDSAMYRCASSLDAGSYNEQFFGPGTRLTVL.

This chain joins TRBV2 and TRBJ1-2; a possible D gene is TRBD1 (6 bases). V shed 11 bases and J shed 6 bases, with 10 bases lying between them. This CDR3 is built from 10 residues. Germline V gene lookup returns CDR1 SNHLY and CDR2 FYNNEI. This chain's CDR3 is CASRGHGYTF. Here the CDR3 DNA reads TGTGCCTCCAGGGGACATGGCTACACCTTC.

The chain carries TRBV19 and TRBJ2-1; 9 nucleotides align to TRBD2. After removal of 4 bases from V and 8 bases from J, the junction contained 9 bases not matched to a gene. The length of the CDR3 is 15 residues. Germline loops: CDR1 LNHDA, CDR2 SQIVND (reference sequence). The CDR3 sequence: CASSRYSGSVDEQFF. The CDR3 DNA sequence: TGTGCCAGTAGTAGGTATAGCGGGAGTGTTGATGAGCAGTTCTTC. The whole variable domain, remainder taken from reference TRBV19 and TRBJ2-1, is DGGITQSPKYLFRKEGQNVTLSCEQNLNHDAMYWYRQDPGQGLRLIYYSQIVNDFQKGDIAEGYSVSREKKESFPLTVTSAQKNPTAFYLCASSRYSGSVDEQFFGPGTRLTVL.

This sequence joins TRBV7-9 and TRBJ2-7; TRBD2 agrees at 14 bases. Germline values: CDR1 SEHNR, CDR2 FQNEAQ (reference sequence). This CDR3 comprises 16 residues. The V segment lost 4 bases and the J segment 4 bases; nucleotides outside the gene matches: 6. The chain's CDR3 is CASSSTSGRVQYEQYF. The CDR3 coding sequence is TGTGCCAGCAGCTCGACTAGCGGGAGGGTACAATACGAGCAGTACTTC.

This chain joins TRBV6-6 and TRBJ2-7; 7 nucleotides match TRBD1. CDR1 MNHNY and CDR2 SVGAGI come from the germline V gene (reference sequence). The CDR3 consists of 13 residues. V shed 6 bases, J shed 3 bases, and the junction held 5 bases outside the gene matches. The CDR3 loop reads CASSPGTDYEQYF. As DNA, the CDR3 is TGTGCCAGCAGCCCCGGGACAGACTACGAGCAGTACTTC.

This clone was seen once. The chain links TRBV9 to TRBJ2-3; 9 bases match TRBD1. The CDR3 contains 14 residues. CDR1 is SGDLS, CDR2 YYNGEE, per germline. V lost 5 bases, J lost 6 bases, and 7 bases stayed unmatched. Here the CDR3 DNA reads TGTGCCAGCAGAGGGACAGGGTCCTTGGATACGCAGTATTTT. Amino acids: CASRGTGSLDTQYF. Filled out from reference TRBV9 and TRBJ2-3, the complete variable domain reads DSGVTQTPKHLITATGQRVTLRCSPRSGDLSVYWYQQSLDQGLQFLIQYYNGEERAKGNILERFSAQQFPDLHSELNLSSLELGDSALYFCASRGTGSLDTQYFGPGTRLTVL.

The chain has TRBV6-6 and TRBJ2-1, with D perhaps TRBD1 (6 bases). The CDR3 covers 12 residues. V lost 10 bases to trimming and J lost 7 bases, with 14 bases between them. Per the germline V gene, CDR1 is MNHNY and CDR2 is SVGAGI (reference sequence). The CDR3 DNA sequence: TGTGCCATACAGGGTAGAAGGAATGAGCAGTTCTTC. This encodes CAIQGRRNEQFF.

This chain joins TRBV29-1 and TRBJ2-1; TRBD2 matches 11 bases. Germline V gene data show CDR1 as SQVTM and CDR2 as ANQGSEA. The CDR3 spans 15 residues. V shed 3 bases, J shed 9 bases, and the junction held 10 bases outside the gene matches. The CDR3 region is CSVDATSGVPTEQFF. The CDR3 DNA reads as TGCAGCGTTGACGCGACTAGCGGGGTCCCTACTGAGCAGTTCTTC.

The genes are TRBV19 and TRBJ1-2; 8 bases are shared with TRBD1. The CDR3 contains 12 residues. The ends lost 8 bases at V and 7 bases at J; junction bases unmatched: 6. The germline V gene has CDR1 LNHDA and CDR2 SQIVND (reference sequence). The DNA for the CDR3 is TGTGCCAGTTCGGACAGGGATCGTGGCTACACCTTC. Translation: CASSDRDRGYTF.

V and J are TRBV5-4 and TRBJ1-2; the D is unclear. The CDR3 extends over 14 amino acids. Germline assignment: CDR1 SGHNT and CDR2 YYREEE (reference sequence). V was trimmed by 0 bases and J by 5 bases, leaving 11 bases between them. DNA for the CDR3: TGTGCCAGCAGCTTGGGAGAGGCCGGGTATGGCTACACCTTC. Protein product: CASSLGEAGYGYTF.